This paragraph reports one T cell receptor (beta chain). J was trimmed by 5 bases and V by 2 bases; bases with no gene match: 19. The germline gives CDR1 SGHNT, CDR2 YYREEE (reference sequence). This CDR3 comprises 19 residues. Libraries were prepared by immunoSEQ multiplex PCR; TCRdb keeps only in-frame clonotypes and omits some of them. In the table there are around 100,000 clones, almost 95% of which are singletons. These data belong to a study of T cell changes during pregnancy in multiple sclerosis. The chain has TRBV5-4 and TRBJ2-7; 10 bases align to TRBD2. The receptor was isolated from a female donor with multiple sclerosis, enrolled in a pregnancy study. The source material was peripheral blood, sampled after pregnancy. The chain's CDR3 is CASSLPRRSSGSPRDEQYF. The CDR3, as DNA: TGTGCCAGCAGCTTACCTAGGCGATCTAGCGGGAGCCCTCGCGACGAGCAGTACTTC.